This TCR beta chain was recovered during a study of blood T cell repertoires in COVID-19. On the study more broadly: The United States, Italy and Spain were the sources of the acute and convalescent COVID-19 samples. T cells, B-cell-depleted T cells, or PBMCs supplied cDNA or gDNA.

Researchers sorted participants into cohorts using their self-reported clinical history. In the authors' workflow: Amplification of reference gene primers provided the estimated nucleated cell counts. Using immunoSEQ multiplex PCR, the repertoire was profiled, and TCRdb retains in-frame clones only, with some absent. V and J calls plus clone size are reproduced from that table; the DNA served to infer D and trimming. The sample yields 350,000 to 500,000 clones, more than 70% seen once. The CDR3 consists of 15 residues. Trimming at V came to 1 base and at J to 4 bases, leaving 7 bases not matched to a gene. Germline V gene lookup returns CDR1 LGHDT and CDR2 YNNKEL (reference sequence).

The sequence derives from a woman aged 18-35 years who had been exposed to COVID-19. The chain couples TRBV3-1 (or the pseudogene TRBV3-2) to TRBJ2-7; TRBD2 agrees at 7 bases. Sequencing was performed on PBMCs or T cells enriched from blood (not recorded which). The CDR3, as DNA: TGTGCCAGCAGCCAAGCGGGAGGAAGGATTTACGAGCAGTACTTC. Translated, it gives CASSQAGGRIYEQYF.